This record covers a single T cell receptor beta chain. Antigen: not known. These data originate in a study of metastatic and nonmetastatic thyroid tumors. Patients were all untreated before their thyroid surgery. General study results and limits: For both blood and tumor, malignant thyroid tumors reportedly showed significantly higher TCR beta diversity than benign nodules did.

Study processing details: A distant-metastasis classifier for papillary thyroid cancer was built using CDR3 differences across clinicopathological groups. TCRdb re-analyzed the PCR reads through MiXCR. TCRdb's processing, not the authors', yielded these V and J calls. Of roughly 7,200 clones in the sample, about two fifths were seen once. V lost 0 bases and J 4 bases, leaving 16 bases between the germline ends. Per the germline V gene, CDR1 is LGHDT and CDR2 is YNNKEL (reference sequence). The length of the CDR3 is 17 residues. The specimen sequenced was tumor tissue. The chain couples TRBV3-1 to TRBJ1-3, with D hard to call. This receptor was identified in a female donor with papillary thyroid cancer or a benign thyroid nodule (not recorded which). Some clones in this sample may be carry-over from other donors' samples. In DNA, the CDR3 is TGTGCCAGCAGCCAAGATGGGAATGGGCCGTGGGGAAACACCATATATTTT. Amino acids: CASSQDGNGPWGNTIYF.